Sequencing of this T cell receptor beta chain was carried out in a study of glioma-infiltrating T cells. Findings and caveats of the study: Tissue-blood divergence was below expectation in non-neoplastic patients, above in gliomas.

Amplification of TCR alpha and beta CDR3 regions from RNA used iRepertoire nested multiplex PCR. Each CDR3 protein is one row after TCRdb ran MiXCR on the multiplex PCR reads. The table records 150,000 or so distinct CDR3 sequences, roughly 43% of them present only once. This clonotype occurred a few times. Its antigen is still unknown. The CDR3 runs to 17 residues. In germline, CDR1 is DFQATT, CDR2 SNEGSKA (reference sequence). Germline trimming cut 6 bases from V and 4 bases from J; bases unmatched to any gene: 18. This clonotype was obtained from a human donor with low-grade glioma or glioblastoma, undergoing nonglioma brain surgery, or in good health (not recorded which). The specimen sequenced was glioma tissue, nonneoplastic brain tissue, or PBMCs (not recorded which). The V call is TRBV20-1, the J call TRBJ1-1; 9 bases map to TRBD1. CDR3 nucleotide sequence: TGCAGTGCGCCGGGCCAAACAGGGGGCCTATTGGGCACTGAAGCTTTCTTT. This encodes CSAPGQTGGLLGTEAFF.